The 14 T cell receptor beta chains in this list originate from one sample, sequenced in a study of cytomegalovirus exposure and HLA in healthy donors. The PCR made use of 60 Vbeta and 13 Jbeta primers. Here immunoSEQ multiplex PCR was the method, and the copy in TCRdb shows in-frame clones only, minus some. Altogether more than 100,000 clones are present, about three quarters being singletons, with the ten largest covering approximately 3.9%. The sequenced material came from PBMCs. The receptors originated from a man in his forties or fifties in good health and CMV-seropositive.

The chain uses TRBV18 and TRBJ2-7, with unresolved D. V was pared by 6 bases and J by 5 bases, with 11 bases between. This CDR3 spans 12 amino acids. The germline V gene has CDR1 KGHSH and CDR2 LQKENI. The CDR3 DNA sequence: TGTGCCAGCTCTCCCCTAGGAGACGAGCAGTACTTC. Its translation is CASSPLGDEQYF.

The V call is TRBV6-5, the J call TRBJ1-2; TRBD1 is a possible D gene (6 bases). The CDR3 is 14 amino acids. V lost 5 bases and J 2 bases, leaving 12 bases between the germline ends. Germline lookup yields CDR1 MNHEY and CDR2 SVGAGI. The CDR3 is CASSLWGQNYGYTF. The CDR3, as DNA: TGTGCCAGCAGTCTATGGGGGCAGAACTATGGCTACACCTTC.

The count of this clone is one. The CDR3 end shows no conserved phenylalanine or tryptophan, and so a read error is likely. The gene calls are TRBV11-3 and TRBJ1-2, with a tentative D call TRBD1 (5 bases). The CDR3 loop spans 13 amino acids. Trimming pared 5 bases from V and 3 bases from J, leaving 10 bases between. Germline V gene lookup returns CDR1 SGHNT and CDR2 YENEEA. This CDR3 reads CASSQGDHYGYTL. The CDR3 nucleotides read TGTGCCAGCAGCCAGGGCGACCACTATGGCTACACCCTC.

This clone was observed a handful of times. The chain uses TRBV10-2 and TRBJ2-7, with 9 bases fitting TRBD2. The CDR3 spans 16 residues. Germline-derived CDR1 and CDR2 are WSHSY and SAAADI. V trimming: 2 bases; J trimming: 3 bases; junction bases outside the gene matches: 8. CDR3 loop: CASSESGAGGFYEQYF. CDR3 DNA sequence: TGCGCCAGCAGTGAGAGTGGGGCGGGGGGGTTCTACGAGCAGTACTTC.

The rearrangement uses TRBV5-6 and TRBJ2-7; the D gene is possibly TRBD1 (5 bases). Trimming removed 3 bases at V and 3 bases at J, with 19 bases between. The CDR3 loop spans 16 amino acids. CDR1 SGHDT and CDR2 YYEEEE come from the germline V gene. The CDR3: CASSSTWGRQNYEQYF. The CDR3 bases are TGTGCCAGCAGCTCAACTTGGGGCCGCCAGAACTACGAGCAGTACTTC.

The CDR3 sequence is CASSLNLGHIYEQYF. For the CDR3, the DNA is TGTGCCAGCAGTTTAAATTTGGGACACATCTACGAGCAGTACTTC. V and J are TRBV28 and TRBJ2-7; possibly TRBD1 for D (6 bases). V lost 2 bases and J 3 bases, leaving 14 bases between the germline ends. This CDR3 has 15 residues. Germline values: CDR1 MDHEN, CDR2 SYDVKM.

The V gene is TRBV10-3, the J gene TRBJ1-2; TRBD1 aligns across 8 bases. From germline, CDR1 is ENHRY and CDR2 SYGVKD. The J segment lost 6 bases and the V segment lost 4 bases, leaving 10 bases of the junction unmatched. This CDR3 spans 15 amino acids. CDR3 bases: TGTGCCATCAGTGTCCAGGGGGCAGTGGGAAATGGCTACACCTTC. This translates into CAISVQGAVGNGYTF.

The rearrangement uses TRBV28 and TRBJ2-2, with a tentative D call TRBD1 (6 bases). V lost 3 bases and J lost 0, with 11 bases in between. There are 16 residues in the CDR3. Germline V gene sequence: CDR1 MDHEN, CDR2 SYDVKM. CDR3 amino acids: CASSLDSFANTGELFF. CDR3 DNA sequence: TGTGCCAGCAGTTTGGACAGTTTCGCGAACACCGGGGAGCTGTTTTTT.

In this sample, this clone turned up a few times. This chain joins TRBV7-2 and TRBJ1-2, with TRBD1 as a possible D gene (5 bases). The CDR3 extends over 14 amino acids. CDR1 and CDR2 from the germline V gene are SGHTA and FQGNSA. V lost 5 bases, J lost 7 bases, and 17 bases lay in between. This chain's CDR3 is CASSNYRTSPGYTF. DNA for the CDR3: TGTGCCAGCAGCAACTATCGGACATCTCCTGGCTACACCTTC. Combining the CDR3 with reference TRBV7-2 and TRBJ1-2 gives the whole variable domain GAGVSQSPSNKVTEKGKDVELRCDPISGHTALYWYRQSLGQGLEFLIYFQGNSAPDKSGLPSDRFSAERTGGSVSTLTIQRTQQEDSAVYLCASSNYRTSPGYTFGSGTRLTVV.

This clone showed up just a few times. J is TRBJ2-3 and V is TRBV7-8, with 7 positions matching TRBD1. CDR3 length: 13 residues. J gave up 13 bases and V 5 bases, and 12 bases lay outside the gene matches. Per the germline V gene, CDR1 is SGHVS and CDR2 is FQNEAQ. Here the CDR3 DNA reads TGTGCCAGCAGCAGCCTTCGGGACAGTTCGAAGTATTTT. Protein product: CASSSLRDSSKYF. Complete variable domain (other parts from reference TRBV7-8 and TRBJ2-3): GAGVSQSPRYKVAKRGQDVALRCDPISGHVSLFWYQQALGQGPEFLTYFQNEAQLDKSGLPSDRFFAERPEGSVSTLKIQRTQQEDSAVYLCASSSLRDSSKYFGPGTRLTVL.

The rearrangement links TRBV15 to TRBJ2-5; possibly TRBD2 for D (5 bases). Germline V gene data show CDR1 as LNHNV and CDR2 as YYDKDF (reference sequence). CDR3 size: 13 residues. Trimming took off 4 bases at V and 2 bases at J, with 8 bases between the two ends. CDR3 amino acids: CATSKSGQETQYF. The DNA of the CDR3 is TGTGCCACCAGCAAGAGCGGACAAGAGACCCAGTACTTC.

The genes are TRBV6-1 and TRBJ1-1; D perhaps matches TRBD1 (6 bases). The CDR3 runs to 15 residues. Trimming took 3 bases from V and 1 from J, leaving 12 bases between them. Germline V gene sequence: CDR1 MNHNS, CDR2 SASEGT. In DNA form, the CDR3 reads TGTGCCAGCAGTGAGAGAGACAGGAGGAACACTGAAGCTTTCTTT. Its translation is CASSERDRRNTEAFF.

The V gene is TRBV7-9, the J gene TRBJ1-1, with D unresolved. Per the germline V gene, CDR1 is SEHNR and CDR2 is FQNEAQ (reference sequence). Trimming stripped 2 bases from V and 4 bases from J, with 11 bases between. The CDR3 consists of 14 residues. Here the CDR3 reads CASSLMTTSTEAFF. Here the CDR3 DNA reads TGTGCCAGCAGCTTAATGACAACGAGCACTGAAGCTTTCTTT.

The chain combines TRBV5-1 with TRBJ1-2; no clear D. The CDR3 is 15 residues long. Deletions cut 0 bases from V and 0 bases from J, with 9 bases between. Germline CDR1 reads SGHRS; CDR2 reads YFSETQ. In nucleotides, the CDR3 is TGCGCCAGCAGCTTGGGCGGCAGAGCTAACTATGGCTACACCTTC. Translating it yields CASSLGGRANYGYTF. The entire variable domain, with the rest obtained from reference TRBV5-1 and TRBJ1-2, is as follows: KAGVTQTPRYLIKTRGQQVTLSCSPISGHRSVSWYQQTPGQGLQFLFEYFSETQRNKGNFPGRFSGRQFSNSRSEMNVSTLELGDSALYLCASSLGGRANYGYTFGSGTRLTVV.